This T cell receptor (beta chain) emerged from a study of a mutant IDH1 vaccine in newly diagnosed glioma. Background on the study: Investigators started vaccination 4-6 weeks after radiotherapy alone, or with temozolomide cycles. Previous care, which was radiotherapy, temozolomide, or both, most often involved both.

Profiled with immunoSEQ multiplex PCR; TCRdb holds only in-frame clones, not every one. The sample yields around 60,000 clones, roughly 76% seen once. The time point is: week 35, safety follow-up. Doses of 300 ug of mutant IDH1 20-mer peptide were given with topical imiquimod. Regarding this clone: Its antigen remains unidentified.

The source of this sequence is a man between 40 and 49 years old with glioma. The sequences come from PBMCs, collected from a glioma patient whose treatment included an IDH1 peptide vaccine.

As DNA, the CDR3 is TGTGCCAGCAGTTTACTAGCAGGGGGCGCTTTAGGATCCAAAAACATTCAGTACTTC. It translates to CASSLLAGGALGSKNIQYF. This sequence joins TRBV28 and TRBJ2-4, with 8 bases fitting TRBD1. The CDR3 sequence is 19 residues long. The V and J ends lost 2 bases and 2 bases, in that order; junction bases with no gene match: 14. The germline V gene has CDR1 MDHEN and CDR2 SYDVKM.